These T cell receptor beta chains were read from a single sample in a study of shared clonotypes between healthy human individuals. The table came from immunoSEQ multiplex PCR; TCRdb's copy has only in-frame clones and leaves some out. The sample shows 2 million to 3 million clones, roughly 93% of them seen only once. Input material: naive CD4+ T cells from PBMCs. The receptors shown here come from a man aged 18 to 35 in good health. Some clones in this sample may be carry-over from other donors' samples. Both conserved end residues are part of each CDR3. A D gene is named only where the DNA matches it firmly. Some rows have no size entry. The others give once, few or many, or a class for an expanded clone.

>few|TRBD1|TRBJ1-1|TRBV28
TGTGCCAGCATCCAGGGGGCTGAAGCTTTCTTT
CASIQGAEAFF
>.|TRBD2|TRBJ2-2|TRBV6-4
TGTGCCAGCAGCTTACTAGCGGGCACGAACACCGGGGAGCTGTTTTTT
CASSLLAGTNTGELFF
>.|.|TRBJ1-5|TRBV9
TGTGCCAGCAGCCCTGGAAAGGGAGTGGATCAGCCCCAGCATTTT
CASSPGKGVDQPQHF
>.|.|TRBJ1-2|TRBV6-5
TGTGCCAGCAGATCAGCACAGATACTATCCTATGGCTACACCTTC
CASRSAQILSYGYTF
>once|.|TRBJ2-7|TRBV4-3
TGCGCCAGCAGCCAAGTCGCGTGGCAGGAAGCCTACGAGCAGTACTTC
CASSQVAWQEAYEQYF
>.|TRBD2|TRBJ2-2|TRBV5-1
TGCGCCAGCAGACTAGCGGAGAACACCGGGGAGCTGTTTTTT
CASRLAENTGELFF
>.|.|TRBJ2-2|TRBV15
TGTGCCACCTACAGGGAGCCAGCGGGCACCGGGGAGCTGTTTTTT
CATYREPAGTGELFF
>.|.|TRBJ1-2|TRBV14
TGTGCCAGCAGCCCAACCAGGGAACTTGGCTACACCTTC
CASSPTRELGYTF
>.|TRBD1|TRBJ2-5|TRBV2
TGTGCCAGCAGGCCAACAGGGGCCGCAGGGGAGACCCAGTACTTC
CASRPTGAAGETQYF
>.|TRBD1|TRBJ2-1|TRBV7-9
TGTGCCAGCAGCTGGGACAGGGTAAAGGGCAATGAGCAGTTCTTC
CASSWDRVKGNEQFF
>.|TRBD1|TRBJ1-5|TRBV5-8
TGTGCCAGCAGCTTGGGACAGGGGGATCAGCCCCAGCATTTT
CASSLGQGDQPQHF
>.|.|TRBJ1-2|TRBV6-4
TGTGCCAGCAGTGACGGGGCAGGGATAAGAGGCTACACCTTC
CASSDGAGIRGYTF
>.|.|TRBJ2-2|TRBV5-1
TGCGCCAGCAGCTTGGGTAGCGCAGGGATCGACACCGGGGAGCTGTTTTTT
CASSLGSAGIDTGELFF
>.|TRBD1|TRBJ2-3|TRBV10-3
TGTGCCATCAGGAACGACAGGGGAGATACGCAGTATTTT
CAIRNDRGDTQYF
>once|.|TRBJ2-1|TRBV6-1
TGTGCCAGCAGTGTGAGGGCCCAGCTCATGATTGGGTTCTTC
CASSVRAQLMIGFF
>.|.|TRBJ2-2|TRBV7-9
TGTGCCAGCAGCTTACCCCTTGGGGGAGTCACCGGGGAGCTGTTTTTT
CASSLPLGGVTGELFF
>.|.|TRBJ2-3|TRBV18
TGTGCCAGCTCTGTGTTCACAGATACGCAGTATTTT
CASSVFTDTQYF
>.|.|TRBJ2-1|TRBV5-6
TGTGCCAGCAGCTTGTCGGCTGCATTCATTGAGCAGTTCTTC
CASSLSAAFIEQFF
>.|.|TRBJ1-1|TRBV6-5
TGTGCCAGCAGTTACTCGATCCGCTTAAACACTGAAGCTTTCTTT
CASSYSIRLNTEAFF
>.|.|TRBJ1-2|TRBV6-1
TGTGCCAGCAGTGAAGCAATTTGGGTTCAGCGTGGCTACACCTTC
CASSEAIWVQRGYTF
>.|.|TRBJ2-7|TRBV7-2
TGTGCCAGCAGCTTAGATCATCTCACGGGGGAGCAGTACTTC
CASSLDHLTGEQYF
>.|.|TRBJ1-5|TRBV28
TGTGCCAGCAGGCTGACAGGTTTGCAGCCCCAGCATTTT
CASRLTGLQPQHF
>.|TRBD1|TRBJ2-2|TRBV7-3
TGTGCCAGCAGCTTAAGCGGGCCAGGGGGCTCCGGGGAGCTGTTTTTT
CASSLSGPGGSGELFF
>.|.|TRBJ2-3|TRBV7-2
TGTGCCAGCAGCTTATGGGGTACAGATACGCAGTATTTT
CASSLWGTDTQYF
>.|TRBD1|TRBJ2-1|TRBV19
TGTGCCTCCGCCAGGACAGGGCTGTCCAATGAGCAGTTCTTC
CASARTGLSNEQFF
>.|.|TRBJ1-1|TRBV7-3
TGTGCCAGCAGCTTATCTGGGACAACTGAAGCTTTCTTT
CASSLSGTTEAFF
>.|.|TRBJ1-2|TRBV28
TGTGCCAGCAGCTCCCGTGCGGCCTATGGCTACACCTTC
CASSSRAAYGYTF
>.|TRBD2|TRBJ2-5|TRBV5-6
TGTGCCAGCAGCTTGCGTCTTGGTGGAGTAGCGGGACAAGAGACCCAGTACTTC
CASSLRLGGVAGQETQYF
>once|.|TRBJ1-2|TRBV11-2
TGTGCCAGCAGCGGGGTTGACTATGGCTACACCTTC
CASSGVDYGYTF
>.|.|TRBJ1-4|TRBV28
TGTGCCAGCAGTAGCGGGACACCGGAGAGGGAAAAACTGTTTTTT
CASSSGTPEREKLFF
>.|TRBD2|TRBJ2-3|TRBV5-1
TGCGCCAGCAGCTTACCGCGGGAGAATGCAGATACGCAGTATTTT
CASSLPRENADTQYF